This record covers a single T cell receptor (beta chain). Its matching antigen is unknown. TCRdb recomputed calls from the RT-PCR reads with MiXCR, one row per CDR3 protein. Altogether roughly 570,000 distinct CDR3 sequences are present, approximately 13% being singletons, with the ten largest covering less than 15%. This record belongs to a study of response to subunit inactivated influenza vaccine. Points from the study as a whole: It was the authors' suggestion that each seasonal influenza vaccination recruits few new T cells.

The CDR3 contains 15 residues. Germline V gives CDR1 LGHNA, CDR2 YNFKEQ. V shed 0 bases and J shed 1 base, with 7 bases lying between them. V gene TRBV4-2 combines with J gene TRBJ1-5; D not certain. This TCR derives from a man aged 45 to 65 who received an inactivated influenza vaccine. Here the sequenced sample was PBMCs from blood, taken more than 35 days after vaccination. CDR3 protein: CASSQDISSNQPQHF. CDR3 in DNA: TGTGCCAGCAGCCAAGATATTTCCAGCAATCAGCCCCAGCATTTT.